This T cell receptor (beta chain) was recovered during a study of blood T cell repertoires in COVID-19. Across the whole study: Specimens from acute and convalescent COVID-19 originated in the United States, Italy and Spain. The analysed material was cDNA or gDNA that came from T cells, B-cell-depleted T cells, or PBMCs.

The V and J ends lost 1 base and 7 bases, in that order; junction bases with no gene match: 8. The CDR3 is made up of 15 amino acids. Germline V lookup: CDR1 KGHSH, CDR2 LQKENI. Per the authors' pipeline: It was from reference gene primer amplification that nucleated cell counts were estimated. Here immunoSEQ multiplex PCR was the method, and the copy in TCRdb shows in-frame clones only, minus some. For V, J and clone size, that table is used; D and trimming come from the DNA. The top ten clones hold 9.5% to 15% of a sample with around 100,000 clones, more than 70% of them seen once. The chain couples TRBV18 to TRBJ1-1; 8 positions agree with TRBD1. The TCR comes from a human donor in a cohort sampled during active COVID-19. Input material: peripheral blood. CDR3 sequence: CASSPRDRPDLEAFF. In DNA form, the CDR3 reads TGTGCCAGCTCACCACGGGACAGGCCGGATCTTGAAGCTTTCTTT.